This TCR beta chain emerged from a study of T cells after yellow fever vaccination. Study-level points and caveats: Reappearance after the booster was seen for most primary-vaccination clones, at more than 95% CD4 and roughly 90% CD8.

TCRdb reanalysed the 5' RACE reads using MiXCR and keeps one entry per CDR3 protein. Here the sample spans 450,000 to 600,000 distinct CDR3 sequences, around a sixth being singletons. The CDR3 spans 13 residues. Germline-derived CDR1 and CDR2 are LGHDT and YNNKEL (reference sequence). V was cut by 3 bases and J by 0 bases, with 6 bases left in between. This clonotype showed up many times. Its antigen remains unidentified. This receptor was obtained from a man in his late teens or twenties who received the YFV17D yellow fever vaccine. The sample here was PBMCs, taken less than 6 days after the first yellow fever vaccination. The chain couples TRBV3-1 to TRBJ2-7; the D is unclear. The CDR3 nucleotides are TGTGCCAGCAGCCAGCGCGGCTCCTACGAGCAGTACTTC. Protein: CASSQRGSYEQYF.